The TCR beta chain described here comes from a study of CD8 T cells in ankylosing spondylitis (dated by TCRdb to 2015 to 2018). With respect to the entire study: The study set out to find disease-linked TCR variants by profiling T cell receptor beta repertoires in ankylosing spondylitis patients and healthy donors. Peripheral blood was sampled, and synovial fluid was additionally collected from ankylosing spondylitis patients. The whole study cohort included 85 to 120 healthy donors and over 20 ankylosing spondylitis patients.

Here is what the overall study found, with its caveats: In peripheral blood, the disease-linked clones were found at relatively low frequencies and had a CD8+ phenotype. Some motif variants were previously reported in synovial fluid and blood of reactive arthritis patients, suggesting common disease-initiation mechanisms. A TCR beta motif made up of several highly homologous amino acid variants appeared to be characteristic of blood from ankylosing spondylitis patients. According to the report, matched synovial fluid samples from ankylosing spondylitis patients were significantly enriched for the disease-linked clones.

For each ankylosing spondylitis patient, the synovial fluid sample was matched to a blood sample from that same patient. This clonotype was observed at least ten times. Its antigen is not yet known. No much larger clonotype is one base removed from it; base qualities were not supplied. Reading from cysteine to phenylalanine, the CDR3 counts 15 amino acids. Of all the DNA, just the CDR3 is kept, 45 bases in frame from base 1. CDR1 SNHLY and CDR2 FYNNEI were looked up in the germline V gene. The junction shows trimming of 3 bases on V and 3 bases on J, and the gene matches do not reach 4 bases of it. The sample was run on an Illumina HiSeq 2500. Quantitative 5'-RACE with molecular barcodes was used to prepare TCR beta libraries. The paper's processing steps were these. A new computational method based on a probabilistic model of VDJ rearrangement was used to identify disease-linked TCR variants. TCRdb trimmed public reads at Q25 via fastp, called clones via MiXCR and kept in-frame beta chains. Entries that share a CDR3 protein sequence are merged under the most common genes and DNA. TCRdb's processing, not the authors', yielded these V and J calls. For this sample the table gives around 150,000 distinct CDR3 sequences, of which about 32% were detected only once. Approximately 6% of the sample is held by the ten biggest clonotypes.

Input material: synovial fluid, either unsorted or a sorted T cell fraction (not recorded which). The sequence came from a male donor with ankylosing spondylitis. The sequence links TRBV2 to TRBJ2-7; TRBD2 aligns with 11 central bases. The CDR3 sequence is CASSEGLADYYEQYF. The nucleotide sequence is TGTGCCAGCAGTGAGGGACTAGCGGATTACTACGAGCAGTACTTC.